One and the same sample provided the 19 T cell receptor beta chains below, sequenced in a study of graft-versus-host responses after intestinal transplantation. These receptors' antigens are unknown. Only in-frame clones appear in the TCRdb table, and some are missing; sequencing was by immunoSEQ multiplex PCR. The sample contains 100,000 or so clones, 85% to 95% of which appear only once. The source material was unstimulated CD8+ T cells sorted from spleen or lymph node cells, sampled before intestinal transplant. These receptor sequences come from a human donor who received an intestinal transplant.

The chain combines TRBV14 with TRBJ2-7, with D perhaps TRBD2 (5 bases). The CDR3 runs 14 residues. Germline V gives CDR1 SGHDN, CDR2 FVKESK. The V end lost 4 bases, the J end lost 2 bases, and 12 bases lay between the germline ends. The CDR3 nucleotides read TGTGCCAGCAGCCCTTCGGACTGGGCCTACGAGCAGTACTTC. Translated, it gives CASSPSDWAYEQYF.

The genes are TRBV5-4 and TRBJ1-6; D ambiguous. V was cut by 4 bases and J by 7 bases, with 9 bases left in between. The germline CDR1 and CDR2 sequences are SGHNT and YYREEE (reference sequence). The CDR3 runs to 13 residues. The CDR3 sequence is CASSPGGNSPLHF. CDR3 sequence (DNA): TGTGCCAGCAGCCCCGGAGGAAATTCACCCCTCCACTTT.

The chain couples TRBV7-9 to TRBJ2-7, with 9 bases aligning to TRBD1. Per the germline V gene, CDR1 is SEHNR and CDR2 is FQNEAQ (reference sequence). The CDR3 covers 15 residues. V lost 0 bases, J lost 4 bases, and 4 bases stayed unmatched. DNA of the CDR3: TGTGCCAGCAGCTTAGCCCCGGGACAGGGATACGAGCAGTACTTC. Its translation is CASSLAPGQGYEQYF.

This clone has a single count. The chain uses TRBV11-2 and TRBJ1-1; 8 nucleotides agree with TRBD1. This CDR3 has 12 amino acids. V was clipped by 1 base and J by 8 bases; unmatched bases: 0. Germline V gene data show CDR1 as SGHAT and CDR2 as FQNNGV. The CDR3 here is CASSLGQGEAFF. The CDR3 region has the DNA TGTGCCAGCAGCTTAGGACAGGGGGAAGCTTTCTTT.

In this sample, this clone turned up a few times. The chain is built from TRBV6-5 and TRBJ2-7, with TRBD1 as a possible D gene (6 bases). Germline V gene lookup returns CDR1 MNHEY and CDR2 SVGAGI. Deletions cut 0 bases from V and 2 bases from J, with 11 bases between. The CDR3 length is 15 residues. The CDR3 coding sequence is TGTGCCAGCAGTTACTCGGGACACATGACCTACGAGCAGTACTTC. It is translated as CASSYSGHMTYEQYF.

The rearrangement joins TRBV9 to TRBJ1-1; no firm D call. CDR3 size: 11 residues. V lost 3 bases and J 4 bases, leaving 4 bases between the germline ends. The germline V gene encodes CDR1 SGDLS and CDR2 YYNGEE. For the CDR3, the DNA is TGTGCCAGCAGCGCAGGCACTGAAGCTTTCTTT. Residues: CASSAGTEAFF. Complete variable domain (other parts from reference TRBV9 and TRBJ1-1): DSGVTQTPKHLITATGQRVTLRCSPRSGDLSVYWYQQSLDQGLQFLIQYYNGEERAKGNILERFSAQQFPDLHSELNLSSLELGDSALYFCASSAGTEAFFGQGTRLTVV.

The V call is TRBV6-5, the J call TRBJ2-7; unclear D gene. CDR1 MNHEY and CDR2 SVGAGI come from the germline V gene. Trimming stripped 0 bases from V and 2 bases from J, with 5 bases between. The CDR3 consists of 13 residues. CDR3 region: CASSYSQAYEQYF. The CDR3 nucleotides are TGTGCCAGCAGTTACTCGCAGGCCTACGAGCAGTACTTC.

V is TRBV19 and J is TRBJ1-5; D gene unclear. The ends were cut back, 5 bases at V and 5 bases at J, with 10 bases in the middle. The CDR3 has 13 residues. Germline CDR1 is LNHDA and CDR2 is SQIVND (reference sequence). The CDR3 loop reads CASSSGFHQPQHF. Written as DNA, the CDR3 is TGTGCCAGTAGTTCCGGGTTCCATCAGCCCCAGCATTTT. Using reference TRBV19 and TRBJ1-5 for the parts outside the CDR3, the full variable domain is DGGITQSPKYLFRKEGQNVTLSCEQNLNHDAMYWYRQDPGQGLRLIYYSQIVNDFQKGDIAEGYSVSREKKESFPLTVTSAQKNPTAFYLCASSSGFHQPQHFGDGTRLSIL.

This clone was counted a single time. The chain links TRBV2 to TRBJ1-4; no firm D call. This CDR3 comprises 13 residues. Germline values: CDR1 SNHLY, CDR2 FYNNEI. Trimming took off 2 bases at V and 8 bases at J, with 9 bases between the two ends. CDR3 sequence: CASSEKGEEKLFF. CDR3 DNA sequence: TGTGCCAGCAGTGAAAAGGGAGAAGAAAAACTGTTTTTT.

The rearrangement links TRBV7-9 to TRBJ2-3, with TRBD1 matching 7 bases. Trimming took 6 bases from V and 0 from J; bases not matched to a gene: 6. From germline, CDR1 is SEHNR and CDR2 FQNEAQ (reference sequence). The CDR3 has 15 residues. This chain's CDR3 is CASRKSGQSTDTQYF. The CDR3, as DNA: TGTGCCAGCAGGAAATCGGGACAGAGCACAGATACGCAGTATTTT.

The count of this clone is one. Other DNA sequences in this specimen translate into the identical CDR3. The CDR3 DNA follows: TGCGCCAGCAGCCAAGACAGGTCATCCTCCTACGAGCAGTACTTC. It specifies CASSQDRSSSYEQYF. The chain employs TRBV4-3 and TRBJ2-7; D ambiguous. The CDR3 is 15 residues long. Germline V CDR1 and CDR2: LGHNA, YSLEER. V lost 0 bases to trimming and J lost 0 bases, with 9 bases between them.

Concerning this clone: The sample carries other DNA sequences with the same CDR3. This chain uses TRBV9 with TRBJ2-3; D remains unclear. V gave up 0 bases and J gave up 0 bases, with 2 bases separating them. This CDR3 is built from 13 residues. Germline V CDR1 and CDR2: SGDLS, YYNGEE. CDR3 bases: TGTGCCAGCAGCGTAGCGAGCACAGATACGCAGTATTTT. It yields the protein CASSVASTDTQYF. The full variable domain, in which reference TRBV9 and TRBJ2-3 provide the parts outside the CDR3, is DSGVTQTPKHLITATGQRVTLRCSPRSGDLSVYWYQQSLDQGLQFLIQYYNGEERAKGNILERFSAQQFPDLHSELNLSSLELGDSALYFCASSVASTDTQYFGPGTRLTVL.

The J gene is TRBJ2-3, the V gene TRBV9, with D unclear. Germline V gives CDR1 SGDLS, CDR2 YYNGEE. Trimming removed 3 bases at V and 4 bases at J, with 12 bases between. The CDR3 totals 14 residues. For the CDR3, the DNA is TGTGCCAGCAGCGCCGGGTCCTACCCAGATACGCAGTATTTT. Translation gives CASSAGSYPDTQYF.

The J gene is TRBJ2-5, the V gene TRBV13; tentative D call: TRBD1 (5 bases). The CDR3 has 13 amino acids. Trimming removed 4 bases from V and 5 bases from J, with 11 bases in between. Germline CDR1 and CDR2: PRHDT and FYEKMQ (reference sequence). This CDR3 is CASSSQGRETQYF. For the CDR3, the DNA is TGTGCCAGCAGCTCCCAGGGTAGGGAGACCCAGTACTTC.

The chain links TRBV12-5 to TRBJ2-7, with 7 bases aligning to TRBD1. J gave up 1 base and V 2 bases, and 2 bases lay outside the gene matches. Germline-derived CDR1 and CDR2 are LGHNT and FRNRAP. The CDR3 totals 14 residues. The CDR3 DNA reads TGTGCTAGTGGTTTGCTGGACAGGTCCTACGAGCAGTACTTC. The encoded protein is CASGLLDRSYEQYF.

This rearrangement joins TRBV19 to TRBJ1-1; 7 bases map to TRBD1. This CDR3 comprises 13 residues. J lost 7 bases, V lost 3 bases, and 5 bases had no gene match. Looked up from germline, CDR1 is LNHDA and CDR2 is SQIVND (reference sequence). CDR3 residues: CASSIEQGFEAFF. In nucleotides, the CDR3 is TGTGCCAGTAGTATTGAACAGGGGTTTGAAGCTTTCTTT.

J is TRBJ1-2 and V is TRBV7-9; 7 bases agree with TRBD1. This CDR3 region has 15 residues. Losses at the gene ends were 4 bases for V and 0 bases for J; bases not matched to a gene: 5. Germline-derived CDR1 and CDR2 are SEHNR and FQNEAQ (reference sequence). The CDR3 loop reads CASSSGTAPNYGYTF. CDR3 DNA: TGTGCCAGCAGCTCCGGGACAGCTCCTAACTATGGCTACACCTTC.

Note on this clone: Other nucleotide sequences from this sample produce the same CDR3. V usage is TRBV19 and J usage is TRBJ1-1; tentative D call: TRBD1 (6 bases). This CDR3 has 13 residues. Trimming removed 1 base at V and 5 bases at J, with 8 bases between. CDR1 LNHDA and CDR2 SQIVND come from the germline V gene (reference sequence). The CDR3 reads CASSIGGGTEAFF. The CDR3 region has the DNA TGTGCCAGTAGTATAGGAGGGGGTACTGAAGCTTTCTTT.

The chain joins TRBV4-1 to TRBJ1-5; 9 positions match TRBD1. The CDR3 has 16 residues. With 3 bases clipped from V and 0 bases from J, the junction kept 3 bases outside the gene matches. Germline CDR1 and CDR2: MGHRA and YSYEKL. The CDR3 coding sequence is TGCGCCAGCAGCCAGGTGACAGGGGGTAGCAATCAGCCCCAGCATTTT. Protein product: CASSQVTGGSNQPQHF.